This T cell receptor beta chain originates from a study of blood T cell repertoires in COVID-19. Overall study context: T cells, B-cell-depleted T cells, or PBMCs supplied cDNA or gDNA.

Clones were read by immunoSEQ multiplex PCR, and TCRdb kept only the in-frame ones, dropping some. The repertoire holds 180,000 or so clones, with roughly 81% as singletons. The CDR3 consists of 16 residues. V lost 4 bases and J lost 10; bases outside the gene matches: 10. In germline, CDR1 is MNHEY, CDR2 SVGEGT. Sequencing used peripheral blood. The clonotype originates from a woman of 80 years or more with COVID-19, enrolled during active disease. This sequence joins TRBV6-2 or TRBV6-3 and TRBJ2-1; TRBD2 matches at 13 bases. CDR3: CASSSGLAGALREQFF. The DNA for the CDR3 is TGTGCCAGCAGTTCCGGACTAGCGGGAGCTCTGCGGGAGCAGTTCTTC.